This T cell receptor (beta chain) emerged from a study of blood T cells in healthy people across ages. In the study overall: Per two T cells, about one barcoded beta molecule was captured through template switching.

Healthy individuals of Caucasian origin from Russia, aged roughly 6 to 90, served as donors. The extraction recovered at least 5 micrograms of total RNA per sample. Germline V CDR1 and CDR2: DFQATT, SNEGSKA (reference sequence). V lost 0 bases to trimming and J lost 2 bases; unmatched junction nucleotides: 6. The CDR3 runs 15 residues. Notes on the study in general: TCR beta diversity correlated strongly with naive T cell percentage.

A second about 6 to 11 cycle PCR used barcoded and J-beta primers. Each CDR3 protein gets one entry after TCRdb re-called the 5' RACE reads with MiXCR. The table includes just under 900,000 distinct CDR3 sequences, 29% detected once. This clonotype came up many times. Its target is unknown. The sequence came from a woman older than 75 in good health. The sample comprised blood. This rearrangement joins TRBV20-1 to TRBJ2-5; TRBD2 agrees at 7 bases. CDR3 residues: CSARDWTRPQETQYF. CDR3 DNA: TGCAGTGCTAGAGATTGGACTAGACCTCAAGAGACCCAGTACTTC.